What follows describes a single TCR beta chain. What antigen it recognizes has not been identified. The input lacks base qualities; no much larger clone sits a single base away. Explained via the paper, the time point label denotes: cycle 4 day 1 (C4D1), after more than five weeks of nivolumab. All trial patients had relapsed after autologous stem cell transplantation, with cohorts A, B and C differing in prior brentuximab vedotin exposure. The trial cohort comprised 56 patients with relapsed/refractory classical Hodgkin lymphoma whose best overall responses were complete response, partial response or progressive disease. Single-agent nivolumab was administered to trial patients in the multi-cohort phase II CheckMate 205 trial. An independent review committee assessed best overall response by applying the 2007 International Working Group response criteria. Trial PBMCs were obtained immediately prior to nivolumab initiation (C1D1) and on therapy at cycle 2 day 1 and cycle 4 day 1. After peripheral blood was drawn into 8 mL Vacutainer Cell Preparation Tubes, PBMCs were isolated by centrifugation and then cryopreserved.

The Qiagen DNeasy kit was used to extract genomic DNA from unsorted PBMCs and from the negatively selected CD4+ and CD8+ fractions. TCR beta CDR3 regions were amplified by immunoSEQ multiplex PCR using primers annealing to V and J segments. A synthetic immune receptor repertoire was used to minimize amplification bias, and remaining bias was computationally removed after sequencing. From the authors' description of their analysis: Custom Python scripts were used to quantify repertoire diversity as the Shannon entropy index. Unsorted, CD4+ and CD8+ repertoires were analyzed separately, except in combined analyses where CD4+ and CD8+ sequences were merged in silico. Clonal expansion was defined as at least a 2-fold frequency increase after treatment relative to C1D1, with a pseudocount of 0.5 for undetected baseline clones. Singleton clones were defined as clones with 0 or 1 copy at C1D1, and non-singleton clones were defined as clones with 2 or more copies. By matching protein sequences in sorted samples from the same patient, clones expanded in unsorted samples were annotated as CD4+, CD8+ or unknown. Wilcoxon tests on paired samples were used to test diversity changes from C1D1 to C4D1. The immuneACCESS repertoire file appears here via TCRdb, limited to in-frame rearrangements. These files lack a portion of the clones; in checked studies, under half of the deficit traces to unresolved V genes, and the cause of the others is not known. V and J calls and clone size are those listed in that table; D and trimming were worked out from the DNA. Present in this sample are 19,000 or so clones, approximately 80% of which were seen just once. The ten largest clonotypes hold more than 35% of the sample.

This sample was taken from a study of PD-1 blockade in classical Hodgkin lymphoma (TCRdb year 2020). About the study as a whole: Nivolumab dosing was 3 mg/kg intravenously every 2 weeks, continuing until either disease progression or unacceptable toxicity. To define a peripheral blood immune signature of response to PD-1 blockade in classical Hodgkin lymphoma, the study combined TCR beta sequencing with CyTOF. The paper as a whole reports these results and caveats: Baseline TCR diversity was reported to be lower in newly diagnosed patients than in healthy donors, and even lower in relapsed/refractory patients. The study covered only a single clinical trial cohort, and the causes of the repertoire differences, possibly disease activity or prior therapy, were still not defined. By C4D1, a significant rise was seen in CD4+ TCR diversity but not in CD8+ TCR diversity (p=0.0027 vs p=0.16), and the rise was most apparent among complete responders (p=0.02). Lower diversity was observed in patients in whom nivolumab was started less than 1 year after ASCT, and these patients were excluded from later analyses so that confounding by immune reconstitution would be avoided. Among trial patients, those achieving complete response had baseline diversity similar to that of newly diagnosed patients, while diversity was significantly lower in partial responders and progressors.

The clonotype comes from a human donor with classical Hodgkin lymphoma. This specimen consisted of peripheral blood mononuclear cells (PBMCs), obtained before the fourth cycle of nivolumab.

Here the CDR3 is given as CSGSRWEDEQYF. The DNA reads as follows: TGCAGCGGGTCTCGGTGGGAAGACGAGCAGTACTTC. The V and J segments used are TRBV29-1 and TRBJ2-7; the D gene remains uncertain. A distance of 15 bases separates the germline ends of V and J, which lose 7 bases and 5 bases respectively. CDR1 is given as SQVTM and CDR2 as ANQGSEA, both from the germline V gene. From its cysteine to its phenylalanine, the CDR3 spans 12 amino acids. Only CDR3 DNA remains: 36 bases, in frame from the first base.